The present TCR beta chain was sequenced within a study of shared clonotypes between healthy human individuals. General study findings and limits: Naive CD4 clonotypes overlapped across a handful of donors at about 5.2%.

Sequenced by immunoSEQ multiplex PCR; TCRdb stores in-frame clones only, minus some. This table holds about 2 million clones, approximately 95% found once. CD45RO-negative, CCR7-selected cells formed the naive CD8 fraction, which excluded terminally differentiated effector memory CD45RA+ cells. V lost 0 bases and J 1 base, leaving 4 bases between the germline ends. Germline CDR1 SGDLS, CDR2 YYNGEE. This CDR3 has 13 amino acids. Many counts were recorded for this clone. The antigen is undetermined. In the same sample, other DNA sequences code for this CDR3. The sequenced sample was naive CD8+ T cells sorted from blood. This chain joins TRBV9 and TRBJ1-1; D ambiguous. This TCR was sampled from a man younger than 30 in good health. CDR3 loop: CASSVGPNTEAFF. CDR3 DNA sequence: TGTGCCAGCAGCGTAGGACCGAACACTGAAGCTTTCTTT. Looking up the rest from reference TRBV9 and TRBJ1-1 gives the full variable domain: DSGVTQTPKHLITATGQRVTLRCSPRSGDLSVYWYQQSLDQGLQFLIQYYNGEERAKGNILERFSAQQFPDLHSELNLSSLELGDSALYFCASSVGPNTEAFFGQGTRLTVV.